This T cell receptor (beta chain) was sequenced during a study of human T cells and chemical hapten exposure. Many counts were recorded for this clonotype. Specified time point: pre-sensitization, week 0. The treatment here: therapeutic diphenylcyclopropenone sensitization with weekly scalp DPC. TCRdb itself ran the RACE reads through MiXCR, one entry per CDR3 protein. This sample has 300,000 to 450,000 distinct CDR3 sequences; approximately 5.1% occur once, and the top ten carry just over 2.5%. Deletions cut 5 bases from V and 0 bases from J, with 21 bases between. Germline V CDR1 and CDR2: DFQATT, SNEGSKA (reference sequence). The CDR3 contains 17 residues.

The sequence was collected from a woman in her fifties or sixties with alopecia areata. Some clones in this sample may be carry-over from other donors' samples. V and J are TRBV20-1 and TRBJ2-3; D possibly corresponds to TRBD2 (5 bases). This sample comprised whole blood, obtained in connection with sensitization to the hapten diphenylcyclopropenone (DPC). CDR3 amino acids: CSALTLRRTASTDTQYF. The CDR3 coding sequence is TGCAGTGCTCTCACCCTCCGTAGGACTGCAAGCACAGATACGCAGTATTTT.